This TCR beta chain was documented in a study of early T cells in non-severe SARS-CoV-2 infection. Study as a whole: Chains from this unsorted whole-blood bulk RNA could not be paired.

This clonotype has at least ten counts. The antigen is not known. Study outcomes and limitations: VDJdb-based matching was biased toward anti-spike CD8 responses and missed private and CD4 specificities.

Germline CDR1 and CDR2: SGHRS and YFSETQ. Trimming shortened V by 4 bases and J by 10 bases, and 9 bases separated the two germline ends. The CDR3 contains 12 residues. The TCR library protocol was used to attach unique molecular identifiers. These identifiers were attached to individual cDNA molecules. TCRdb reprocessed the 5' RACE reads via MiXCR and lists one record per CDR3 protein. The sample has roughly 40,000 distinct CDR3 sequences, 7% to 8% seen once; the top ten hold approximately 8%. The V gene is TRBV5-1, the J gene TRBJ1-6; unclear D gene. The sample comprised whole blood. The TCR originated in an adult who was a healthcare worker with PCR-confirmed SARS-CoV-2 infection or an uninfected control (not recorded which). The CDR3 region is CASSGGGSPLHF. The CDR3 coding sequence is TGCGCCAGCAGCGGAGGAGGCTCACCCCTCCACTTT.